One sample yielded the 24 T cell receptor beta chains listed below, sequenced in a study of shared clonotypes between healthy human individuals. Sequenced by immunoSEQ multiplex PCR; TCRdb stores in-frame clones only, minus some. The data contain 2 million to 2.5 million clones, 93% of them singletons. The sample taken for sequencing was naive CD4+ T cells from PBMCs. As for subset: CD45RA+ positively selected. Source of these receptors: a man between 18 and 29 years old in good health. Some clones in this sample may be carry-over from other donors' samples.

This chain joins TRBV2 and TRBJ2-1; 8 bases line up with TRBD2. With 6 bases clipped from V and 5 bases from J, the junction kept 9 bases outside the gene matches. The CDR3 contains 15 residues. Germline V gene sequence: CDR1 SNHLY, CDR2 FYNNEI. This chain's CDR3 is CASRVQREWNNEQFF. CDR3 DNA: TGTGCCAGCAGGGTACAGCGGGAGTGGAACAATGAGCAGTTCTTC.

The genes are TRBV6-1 and TRBJ2-7, with 7 bases matching TRBD1. CDR1 and CDR2 (germline): MNHNS, SASEGT. The V gene end was trimmed by 6 bases and the J gene end by 4 bases; junction bases not matched to a gene: 12. The CDR3 has 15 residues. CDR3 bases: TGTGCCAGCAGCCCCGGGACAGCGTTGGGGTACGAGCAGTACTTC. This gives the protein CASSPGTALGYEQYF.

As concerns this clone: Within the sample, other DNA sequences also encode this same CDR3. V is TRBV2 and J is TRBJ2-6; D ambiguous. The length of the CDR3 is 15 residues. Germline V gene sequence: CDR1 SNHLY, CDR2 FYNNEI. Trimming pared 6 bases from V and 0 bases from J, leaving 9 bases between. DNA for the CDR3: TGTGCCAGCAGGCCCCGTTCCTCTGGGGCCAACGTCCTGACTTTC. Protein product: CASRPRSSGANVLTF.

The CDR3 sequence: CASRPDRGDRVAQYF. CDR3 sequence (DNA): TGTGCCAGCCGCCCGGACAGGGGGGACCGGGTGGCCCAGTACTTC. The chain couples TRBV2 to TRBJ2-5; 10 bases agree with TRBD1. The CDR3 is 15 amino acids. V lost 8 bases to trimming and J lost 9 bases; unmatched junction nucleotides: 15. Germline loops: CDR1 SNHLY, CDR2 FYNNEI.

The genes are TRBV28 and TRBJ2-7; 7 bases fit TRBD1. The V segment lost 6 bases and the J segment 6 bases; nucleotides outside the gene matches: 14. Germline CDR1 MDHEN, CDR2 SYDVKM. The CDR3 length is 15 residues. The CDR3 loop is CASSQGDSRELEQYF. The CDR3 bases are TGTGCCAGCAGCCAGGGGGACAGCCGTGAGCTCGAGCAGTACTTC. The complete variable domain, with remaining parts taken from reference TRBV28 and TRBJ2-7, reads DVKVTQSSRYLVKRTGEKVFLECVQDMDHENMFWYRQDPGLGLRLIYFSYDVKMKEKGDIPEGYSVSREKKERFSLILESASTNQTSMYLCASSQGDSRELEQYFGPGTRLTVT.

V usage is TRBV15 and J usage is TRBJ2-7; TRBD1 matches at 11 bases. Germline V gene lookup returns CDR1 LNHNV and CDR2 YYDKDF (reference sequence). Losses at the gene ends were 0 bases for V and 3 bases for J; bases not matched to a gene: 4. The CDR3 length is 16 residues. This chain's CDR3 is CATSRDRTGGGYEQYF. The CDR3 DNA follows: TGTGCCACCAGCAGAGATCGGACAGGGGGCGGCTACGAGCAGTACTTC.

The chain's CDR3 is CASSAQGFYGYTF. Written as DNA, the CDR3 is TGCGCCAGCAGCGCCCAGGGGTTCTATGGCTACACCTTC. V and J are TRBV5-1 and TRBJ1-2; tentative D call: TRBD1 (6 bases). The CDR3 consists of 13 residues. Trimming pared 4 bases from V and 4 bases from J, leaving 11 bases between. Germline V CDR1 and CDR2: SGHRS, YFSETQ.

The rearrangement uses TRBV28 and TRBJ1-2; D may be TRBD1 (6 bases). V was trimmed by 5 bases and J by 1 base, leaving 11 bases between them. CDR3 length: 14 residues. Germline loops: CDR1 MDHEN, CDR2 SYDVKM. This chain's CDR3 is CASSKQGVNYGYTF. The CDR3 DNA is TGTGCCAGCAGTAAACAGGGCGTTAACTATGGCTACACCTTC.

The V and J genes are TRBV9 and TRBJ2-7, with 12 positions matching TRBD2. The trim removed 0 bases at V and 2 bases at J, leaving 12 bases unmatched. CDR1 is SGDLS and CDR2 is YYNGEE in the germline V gene. The CDR3 is 19 amino acids. The CDR3 sequence is CASSVGDHTLAGGAYEQYF. The CDR3 DNA reads TGTGCCAGCAGCGTAGGTGATCATACACTAGCGGGAGGCGCCTACGAGCAGTACTTC.

V and J are TRBV7-9 and TRBJ1-4; D unresolved. From germline, CDR1 is SEHNR and CDR2 FQNEAQ (reference sequence). The V end was cut by 3 bases, the J end by 2 bases, with 10 bases between. The CDR3 consists of 15 residues. Written as DNA, the CDR3 is TGTGCCAGCAGCTTTCCGGGTAGGACTAATGAAAAACTGTTTTTT. It encodes CASSFPGRTNEKLFF.

V is TRBV11-2 and J is TRBJ1-1, with no clear D. In germline, CDR1 is SGHAT, CDR2 FQNNGV. V lost 6 bases and J 5 bases, leaving 19 bases between the germline ends. The CDR3 runs to 15 residues. The CDR3 reads CASSNTAGVYTEAFF. CDR3 coding DNA: TGTGCCAGCAGTAATACCGCAGGTGTCTATACTGAAGCTTTCTTT.

The gene calls are TRBV5-1 and TRBJ2-3, with D perhaps TRBD2 (6 bases). V was cut by 0 bases and J by 6 bases, with 14 bases left in between. CDR3 length: 15 residues. The germline V gene encodes CDR1 SGHRS and CDR2 YFSETQ. CDR3 nucleotide sequence: TGCGCCAGCAGCTTGGAGGGCGGGGACTGGGATACGCAGTATTTT. This gives the protein CASSLEGGDWDTQYF.

J is TRBJ2-3 and V is TRBV30, with 7 bases aligning to TRBD2. Germline assignment: CDR1 GTSNPN and CDR2 SVGIG (reference sequence). The CDR3 runs to 14 residues. V shed 3 bases and J 0 bases; nucleotides not matched to a gene: 3. For the CDR3, the DNA is TGTGCCTGGAGATCAGCGGGGAGCACAGATACGCAGTATTTT. Its translation: CAWRSAGSTDTQYF.

The J gene is TRBJ1-1, the V gene TRBV5-1; the match to TRBD1 covers 11 bases. Germline V gene sequence: CDR1 SGHRS, CDR2 YFSETQ. The CDR3 has 14 residues. J lost 7 bases, V lost 2 bases, and 4 bases had no gene match. This CDR3 reads CASSFGQGAYEAFF. The CDR3 DNA sequence: TGCGCCAGCAGCTTCGGACAGGGGGCTTATGAAGCTTTCTTT.

The chain carries TRBV27 and TRBJ2-4; TRBD2 matches at 10 bases. Germline-derived CDR1 and CDR2 are MNHEY and SMNVEV (reference sequence). V was pared by 3 bases and J by 5 bases, with 4 bases of the junction left unmatched. The CDR3 is 15 residues long. DNA of the CDR3: TGTGCCAGCAGTTTCCTAGGACTAGCGGAAAACATTCAGTACTTC. It translates to CASSFLGLAENIQYF.

The chain has TRBV18 and TRBJ1-5; TRBD1 matches 10 bases. The CDR3 consists of 15 residues. Germline V lookup: CDR1 KGHSH, CDR2 LQKENI. V shed 2 bases, J shed 4 bases, and the junction held 2 bases outside the gene matches. This chain's CDR3 is CASSPRGQGNQPQHF. DNA of the CDR3: TGTGCCAGCTCACCAAGGGGACAGGGGAATCAGCCCCAGCATTTT. Full variable domain (remainder filled in from reference TRBV18 and TRBJ1-5): NAGVMQNPRHLVRRRGQEARLRCSPMKGHSHVYWYRQLPEEGLKFMVYLQKENIIDESGMPKERFSAEFPKEGPSILRIQQVVRGDSAAYFCASSPRGQGNQPQHFGDGTRLSIL.

The V gene is TRBV10-1, the J gene TRBJ2-6; perhaps D is TRBD1 or TRBD2 (5 bases each). CDR1 is WNHNN and CDR2 is SYGVQD in the germline V gene (reference sequence). With 0 bases removed from V and 2 bases from J, the gap between germline ends came to 17 bases. The CDR3 runs to 19 residues. The chain's CDR3 is CASSESQGRARAGANVLTF. CDR3 sequence (DNA): TGCGCCAGCAGTGAGTCTCAGGGACGAGCACGGGCTGGGGCCAACGTCCTGACTTTC.

In regard to this clone: Other DNA sequences within the sample encode an identical CDR3. CDR3 DNA sequence: TGTGCCAGCAGCTTAGCTAACAATCAGCCCCAGCATTTT. It codes for CASSLANNQPQHF. The V gene is TRBV7-9, the J gene TRBJ1-5; D not certain. There are 13 residues in the CDR3. Germline-derived CDR1 and CDR2 are SEHNR and FQNEAQ (reference sequence). V was shortened by 0 bases and J by 3 bases, with 3 bases between the two germline ends.

The J gene is TRBJ2-3, the V gene TRBV9, with D possibly matching TRBD1 (5 bases). This CDR3 spans 16 amino acids. CDR1 SGDLS and CDR2 YYNGEE come from the germline V gene. The V end lost 0 bases, the J end lost 1 base, and 12 bases lay between the germline ends. The CDR3 spells CASSVEGSYGTDTQYF. CDR3 in DNA: TGTGCCAGCAGCGTAGAGGGGTCCTATGGCACAGATACGCAGTATTTT.

The V call is TRBV6-5, the J call TRBJ2-7, with 7 bases identical to TRBD1. Germline V gene sequence: CDR1 MNHEY, CDR2 SVGAGI. This CDR3 has 14 amino acids. The V segment lost 6 bases and the J segment 7 bases; nucleotides outside the gene matches: 12. This CDR3 is CASSPDRARGEQYF. The CDR3 DNA is TGTGCCAGCAGCCCCGACAGGGCACGGGGAGAGCAGTACTTC.

DNA of the CDR3: TGCGCCAGCAGCCAACAGGGGCCCTCGTACACCATATATTTT. This translates into CASSQQGPSYTIYF. V gene TRBV4-1 combines with J gene TRBJ1-3, with D tentatively TRBD1 (6 bases). The V gene's germline CDR1 is MGHRA and CDR2 YSYEKL. V lost 2 bases and J lost 8, with 13 bases in between. This CDR3 has 14 residues.

The V call is TRBV15, the J call TRBJ2-1, with 8 bases aligning to TRBD2. The CDR3 consists of 15 residues. Trimming at V came to 1 base and at J to 10 bases, leaving 9 bases not matched to a gene. Germline loops: CDR1 LNHNV, CDR2 YYDKDF (reference sequence). CDR3 bases: TGTGCCACCAGCAGAGTCTTGGCGGGAGGTCAAGAGCAGTTCTTC. This sequence encodes CATSRVLAGGQEQFF.

In this sample, this clone turned up once. In the same sample, other DNA sequences code for this CDR3. This chain uses TRBV18 with TRBJ2-7; no definite D call. In germline, CDR1 is KGHSH, CDR2 LQKENI. Deletions cut 0 bases from V and 7 bases from J, with 7 bases between. The CDR3 loop spans 12 amino acids. The CDR3 DNA reads TGTGCCAGCTCACCACCATCTGGAGAGCAGTACTTC. Residues: CASSPPSGEQYF.

This clone was picked up a small number of times. The V call is TRBV6-4, the J call TRBJ1-1; TRBD1 aligns across 7 bases. V was clipped by 2 bases and J by 4 bases; unmatched bases: 7. The CDR3 contains 15 residues. Germline CDR1 reads MRHNA; CDR2 reads SNTAGT. In nucleotides, the CDR3 is TGTGCCAGCAGTGACAACTCAGGGGGTCGCACTGAAGCTTTCTTT. Its protein product is CASSDNSGGRTEAFF.